The 19 T cell receptor beta chains reported below all come from one sample, sequenced in a study of T cells after yellow fever vaccination. TCRdb independently ran MiXCR on the 5' RACE reads; one entry per CDR3 protein. The table lists a few hundred thousand distinct CDR3 sequences, approximately 4% of them singletons. The sequenced sample was PBMCs, obtained 5 days after the yellow fever booster vaccination. These receptors were collected from a man younger than 30 who received the YFV17D yellow fever vaccine.

This clonotype was seen at least ten times. The chain joins TRBV20-1 to TRBJ2-7; 9 nucleotides line up with TRBD2. The CDR3 runs to 14 residues. Unmatched junction bases numbered 3, after V lost 3 bases and J lost 0 bases. CDR1 is DFQATT, CDR2 SNEGSKA, per germline (reference sequence). Written as DNA, the CDR3 is TGCAGTGCTAGCTTAGCGGGAGCCTCCTACGAGCAGTACGTC. Protein: CSASLAGASYEQYV.

The rearrangement links TRBV27 to TRBJ2-5; no firm D call. This CDR3 comprises 13 residues. V was shortened by 0 bases and J by 4 bases, with 6 bases between the two germline ends. Per the germline V gene, CDR1 is MNHEY and CDR2 is SMNVEV (reference sequence). As DNA, the CDR3 is TGTGCCAGCAGTTTATCGCCCCCAGAGACCCAGTACTTC. Translating it yields CASSLSPPETQYF.

This clonotype was recorded a few times. The chain couples TRBV30 to TRBJ2-5; 10 bases are shared with TRBD2. J lost 2 bases, V lost 0 bases, and 3 bases had no gene match. Germline CDR1 is GTSNPN and CDR2 is SVGIG (reference sequence). There are 15 residues in the CDR3. This CDR3 reads CAWSVELAGQETQYF. For the CDR3, the DNA is TGTGCCTGGAGTGTAGAACTAGCGGGGCAAGAGACCCAGTACTTC.

This clonotype was seen many times. The V gene is TRBV6-1, the J gene TRBJ1-5, with TRBD1 identical over 9 bases. Germline V CDR1 and CDR2: MNHNS, SASEGT. After removal of 3 bases from V and 4 bases from J, the junction contained 7 bases not matched to a gene. The CDR3 covers 16 residues. CDR3 sequence (DNA): TGTGCCAGCAGTGATCCGGGACAGGGCAAGAATCAGCCCCAGCATTTT. The encoded protein is CASSDPGQGKNQPQHF.

This clonotype was counted ten times or more. This chain joins TRBV7-9 and TRBJ2-4; D is perhaps TRBD1 (6 bases). Per the germline V gene, CDR1 is SEHNR and CDR2 is FQNEAQ (reference sequence). The V end lost 3 bases, the J end lost 6 bases, and 12 bases lay between the germline ends. The CDR3 has 14 amino acids. In DNA, the CDR3 is TGTGCCAGCAGCTTTCAGGGGTCTCCAAACATTCAGTACTTC. Residues: CASSFQGSPNIQYF.

This clonotype was recorded a few times. The chain employs TRBV15 and TRBJ2-3; 8 bases are shared with TRBD2. CDR1 and CDR2 from the germline V gene are LNHNV and YYDKDF (reference sequence). CDR3 length equals 14 residues. The V and J ends lost 0 bases and 9 bases, in that order; junction bases with no gene match: 5. The CDR3 spells CATSREAGGRTQYF. As DNA, the CDR3 is TGTGCCACCAGCAGAGAGGCGGGGGGCCGAACGCAGTATTTT.

The chain links TRBV4-1 to TRBJ1-4, with TRBD1 identical over 7 bases. Germline-derived CDR1 and CDR2 are MGHRA and YSYEKL. Unmatched junction bases numbered 2, after V lost 1 base and J lost 3 bases. The CDR3 contains 15 residues. The CDR3 DNA reads TGCGCCAGCAGCCAAGCCGGGACAGCTAATGAAAAACTGTTTTTT. As protein: CASSQAGTANEKLFF.

The rearrangement joins TRBV10-3 to TRBJ2-1; unclear D gene. CDR3 size: 12 residues. V lost 0 bases, J lost 7 bases, and 4 bases lay in between. Germline loops: CDR1 ENHRY, CDR2 SYGVKD. CDR3 in amino acids: CAISESQNEQFF. The CDR3 DNA is TGTGCCATCAGTGAGTCGCAGAATGAGCAGTTCTTC.

This clonotype was counted between two and nine times. The chain recombines TRBV10-3 with TRBJ2-4; 8 bases are a match to TRBD2. V lost 10 bases to trimming and J lost 8 bases; unmatched junction nucleotides: 10. Germline V gene data show CDR1 as ENHRY and CDR2 as SYGVKD. This CDR3 is built from 13 residues. Here the CDR3 reads CATGGDSPDIQYF. The DNA of the CDR3 is TGTGCCACCGGGGGGGACTCCCCAGACATTCAGTACTTC.

The rearrangement joins TRBV12-3 or TRBV12-4 to TRBJ2-2; possibly TRBD1 for D (5 bases). The V and J ends lost 2 bases and 2 bases respectively, with 9 bases between them. The CDR3 consists of 15 residues. The chain's CDR3 is CASSLSQGNTGELFF. As DNA, the CDR3 is TGTGCCAGCAGTTTATCGCAGGGTAACACCGGGGAGCTGTTTTTT.

This clonotype was seen repeatedly, ten times or more. The genes are TRBV12-3 or TRBV12-4 and TRBJ2-5; the D gene is possibly TRBD1 (5 bases). The CDR3 has 14 residues. The ends were cut back, 5 bases at V and 5 bases at J, with 15 bases in the middle. The CDR3 nucleotides read TGTGCCAGCAGTGGAAGATGGGGCTCCGAGACCCAGTACTTC. Translation: CASSGRWGSETQYF.

This sequence joins TRBV4-1 and TRBJ2-7; D is ambiguous. V shed 0 bases and J shed 3 bases, with 6 bases lying between them. The CDR3 contains 13 residues. The germline gives CDR1 MGHRA, CDR2 YSYEKL. The CDR3 protein is CASSQETVYEQYF. The DNA of the CDR3 is TGCGCCAGCAGCCAAGAAACAGTCTACGAGCAGTACTTC.

There are many counts of this clonotype. The chain combines TRBV6-5 with TRBJ1-2; D gene ambiguous. Per the germline V gene, CDR1 is MNHEY and CDR2 is SVGAGI. This CDR3 is built from 15 residues. V was cut by 0 bases and J by 5 bases, with 13 bases left in between. The CDR3 coding sequence is TGTGCCAGCAGTTACTCGTCGGTGGCAGGTTATGGCTACACCTTC. This codes for CASSYSSVAGYGYTF.

This clonotype came up many times. V gene TRBV6-1 combines with J gene TRBJ2-7; D remains unclear. Germline CDR1 reads MNHNS; CDR2 reads SASEGT. V lost 7 bases, J lost 9 bases, and 19 bases lay in between. This CDR3 spans 13 amino acids. This CDR3 reads CASNQGSPYGQYV. The DNA of the CDR3 is TGTGCCAGCAATCAAGGGTCCCCGTATGGGCAGTACGTC.

This clonotype was observed many times. The chain uses TRBV5-1 and TRBJ1-1, with D possibly TRBD1 on 5 matching bases. This CDR3 region has 15 residues. The germline gives CDR1 SGHRS, CDR2 YFSETQ. Trimming removed 5 bases at V and 1 base at J, with 15 bases between. CDR3 bases: TGCGCCAGCAGTCCCCTAGGGGTTTCGAACACTGAAGCTTTCTTT. Its translation: CASSPLGVSNTEAFF.

This clonotype has a count of ten or more. J is TRBJ2-5 and V is TRBV5-1; D call uncertain. The CDR3 covers 14 residues. The V end lost 4 bases, the J end lost 4 bases, and 14 bases lay between the germline ends. The germline CDR1 and CDR2 sequences are SGHRS and YFSETQ. The CDR3 DNA follows: TGCGCCAGCAGCCCGACGCCCGTCAGAGAGACCCAGTACTTC. This translates into CASSPTPVRETQYF.

This clonotype was observed a handful of times. The V call is TRBV20-1, the J call TRBJ1-1; no definite D call. Germline V CDR1 and CDR2: DFQATT, SNEGSKA (reference sequence). The CDR3 spans 12 residues. Trimming took 2 bases from V and 1 from J, leaving 5 bases between them. CDR3 residues: CSARRTNTEAFF. CDR3 DNA sequence: TGCAGTGCTAGAAGGACGAACACTGAAGCTTTCTTT.

This clonotype was recorded at least ten times. The chain has TRBV7-6 and TRBJ2-1, with D unclear. Trimming removed 5 bases at V and 1 base at J, with 6 bases between. Germline V CDR1 and CDR2: SGHVS, FNYEAQ. The CDR3 has 13 residues. Here the CDR3 DNA reads TGTGCCAGCAGCAGGGCGTCCTACAATGAGCAGTTCTTC. Translating gives CASSRASYNEQFF.

The table lists this clonotype with many counts. The genes are TRBV7-2 and TRBJ2-4, with D possibly called TRBD1 or TRBD2 (5 bases each). The CDR3 is 14 residues long. CDR1 and CDR2 from the germline V gene are SGHTA and FQGNSA. The V end was cut by 4 bases, the J end by 6 bases, with 13 bases between. CDR3 loop: CASSSTGGGNIQYF. The DNA of the CDR3 is TGTGCCAGCAGCTCTACGGGTGGGGGAAACATTCAGTACTTC.